This T cell receptor beta chain was captured by sequencing in a study of neurological immune-mediated disorders. Time point indicated: longitudinal time-point 1 (baseline). A total of 2 million PBMCs stored at -80 degrees C provided the unsorted libraries. This clonotype was detected many times. The making of cDNA relied on 5'RACE with 10-nucleotide random UMIs. TCRdb re-called the 5' RACE reads through MiXCR, storing one row per CDR3 protein. The sample shows some 71,000 distinct CDR3 sequences, roughly a tenth of them seen only once. Germline CDR1 SGDLS, CDR2 YYNGEE. The CDR3 loop spans 14 amino acids. V lost 0 bases to trimming and J lost 1 base, with 7 bases between them.

This TCR was sampled from a man aged 30-40 years in good health. V and J are TRBV9 and TRBJ2-5, with D perhaps given as TRBD1 or TRBD2 (5 bases each). Sequencing input: PBMCs. CDR3 bases: TGTGCCAGCAGCGTAGGTGGGACCCAAGAGACCCAGTACTTC. Protein: CASSVGGTQETQYF.